This T cell receptor beta chain was observed in a study of cytomegalovirus exposure and HLA in healthy donors. Overall study results and limits: Altogether, around 160 TCR beta chains were recorded as cytomegalovirus-associated. TCR beta chains associated with HLA were, in a later analysis, more clonally expanded than equally common others.

With 60 Vbeta and 13 Jbeta primers, the PCR was carried out. The assay was immunoSEQ multiplex PCR, and TCRdb's table has in-frame clones only and misses some. Its table lists approximately 120,000 clones. The length of the CDR3 is 16 residues. Trimming shortened V by 4 bases and J by 0 bases, and 14 bases separated the two germline ends. Germline CDR1 MGHRA, CDR2 YSYEKL. As for this clone: Its antigen is as yet unknown.

Source material: PBMCs. The V and J genes are TRBV4-1 and TRBJ2-3, with a weak D call TRBD2 (7 bases). This sequence was found in a woman aged 60-70 years in good health and CMV-seronegative. The CDR3 DNA follows: TGCGCCAGCAGCCCGCGGGGGACAACTAGCACAGATACGCAGTATTTT. This gives the protein CASSPRGTTSTDTQYF.